This TCR beta chain was identified during a study of shared clonotypes between healthy human individuals. Overall study context: The composition of the donors was two women and three men aged 18 to 49.

Every donor was a Caucasian adult from Nashville, Tennessee. Sequencing was at deep level. The data were produced by immunoSEQ multiplex PCR, yet TCRdb's version contains in-frame clones alone and is incomplete. The table includes more than 450,000 clones, 75% to 85% detected once. This CDR3 contains 15 residues. With 2 bases clipped from V and 0 bases from J, the junction kept 0 bases outside the gene matches. Germline V lookup: CDR1 WNHNN, CDR2 SYGVQD (reference sequence). This rearrangement joins TRBV10-1 to TRBJ2-1; 8 bases are a match to TRBD1. The specimen sequenced was PBMCs. This TCR was sampled from a woman in her 40s in good health. Some clones in this sample may be carry-over from other donors' samples. The DNA of the CDR3 is TGCGCCAGCAGTGAGGGGACAGGCTCCTACAATGAGCAGTTCTTC. Amino acids: CASSEGTGSYNEQFF.